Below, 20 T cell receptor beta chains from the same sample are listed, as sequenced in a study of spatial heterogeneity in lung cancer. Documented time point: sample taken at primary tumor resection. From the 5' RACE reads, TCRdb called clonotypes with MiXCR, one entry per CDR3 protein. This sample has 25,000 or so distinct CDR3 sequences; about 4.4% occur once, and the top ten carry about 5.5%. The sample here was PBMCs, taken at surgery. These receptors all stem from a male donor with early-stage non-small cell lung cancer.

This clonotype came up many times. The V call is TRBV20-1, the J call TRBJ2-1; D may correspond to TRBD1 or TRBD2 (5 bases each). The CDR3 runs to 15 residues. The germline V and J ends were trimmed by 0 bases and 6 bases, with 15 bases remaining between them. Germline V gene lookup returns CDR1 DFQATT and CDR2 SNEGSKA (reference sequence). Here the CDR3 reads CSARDSPRGRNEQFF. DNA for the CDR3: TGCAGTGCTAGAGATTCGCCCCGGGGCCGCAATGAGCAGTTCTTC.

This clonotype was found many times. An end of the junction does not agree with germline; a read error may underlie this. DNA for the CDR3: TGTGCCTGGAGCCTGGGACACGCCAACAGTGAAGCTTTCTTT. It specifies CAWSLGHANSEAFF. The genes are TRBV30 and TRBJ1-1, with D perhaps matching TRBD1 (6 bases). The CDR3 totals 14 residues. Germline CDR1 GTSNPN, CDR2 SVGIG (reference sequence).

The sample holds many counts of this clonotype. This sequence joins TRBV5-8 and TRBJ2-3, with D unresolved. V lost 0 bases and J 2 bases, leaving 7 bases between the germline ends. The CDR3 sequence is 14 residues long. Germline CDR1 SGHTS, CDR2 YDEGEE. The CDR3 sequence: CASSLGENTDTQYF. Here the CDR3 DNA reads TGTGCCAGCAGCTTGGGAGAGAACACAGATACGCAGTATTTT.

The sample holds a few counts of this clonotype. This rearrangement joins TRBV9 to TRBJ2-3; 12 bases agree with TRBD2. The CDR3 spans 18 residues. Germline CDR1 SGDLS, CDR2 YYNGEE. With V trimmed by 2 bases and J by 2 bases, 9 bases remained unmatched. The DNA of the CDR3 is TGTGCCAGCAGCGTCGGACTAGCGGGACGTGTGTCCACAGATACGCAGTATTTT. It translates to CASSVGLAGRVSTDTQYF.

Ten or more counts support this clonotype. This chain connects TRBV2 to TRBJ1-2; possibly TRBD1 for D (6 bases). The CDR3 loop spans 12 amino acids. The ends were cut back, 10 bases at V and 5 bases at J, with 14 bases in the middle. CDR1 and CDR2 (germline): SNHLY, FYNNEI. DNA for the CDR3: TGTGCCATGACCGGGACACCGTATGGCTACACCTTC. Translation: CAMTGTPYGYTF.

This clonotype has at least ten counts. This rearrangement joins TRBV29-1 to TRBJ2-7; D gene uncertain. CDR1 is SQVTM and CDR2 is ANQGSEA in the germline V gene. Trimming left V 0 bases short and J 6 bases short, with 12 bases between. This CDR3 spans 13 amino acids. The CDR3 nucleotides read TGCAGCGTTGAAGACGCCCGAAAAGCCGAGCAGTACTTC. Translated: CSVEDARKAEQYF.

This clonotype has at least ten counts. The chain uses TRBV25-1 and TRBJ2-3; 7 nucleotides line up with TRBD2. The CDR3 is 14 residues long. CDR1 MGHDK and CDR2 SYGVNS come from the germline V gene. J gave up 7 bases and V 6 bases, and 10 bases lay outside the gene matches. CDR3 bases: TGTGCCAGCAGCCCAATGTCTAGCGGTAATACGCAGTATTTT. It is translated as CASSPMSSGNTQYF.

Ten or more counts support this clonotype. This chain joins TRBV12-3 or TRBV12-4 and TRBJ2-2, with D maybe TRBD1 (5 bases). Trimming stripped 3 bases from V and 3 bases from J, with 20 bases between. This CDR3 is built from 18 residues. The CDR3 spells CASSFQGSTLMDTGELFF. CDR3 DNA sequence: TGTGCCAGCAGTTTCCAGGGTTCTACCCTAATGGACACCGGGGAGCTGTTTTTT.

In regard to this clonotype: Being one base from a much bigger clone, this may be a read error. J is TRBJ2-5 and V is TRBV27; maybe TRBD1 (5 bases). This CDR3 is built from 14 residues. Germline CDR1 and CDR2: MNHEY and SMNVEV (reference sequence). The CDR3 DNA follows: TGTGCCAGCAGTTTATTGTTAGGACAAGAGACCCGGTACTTC. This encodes CASSLLLGQETRYF.

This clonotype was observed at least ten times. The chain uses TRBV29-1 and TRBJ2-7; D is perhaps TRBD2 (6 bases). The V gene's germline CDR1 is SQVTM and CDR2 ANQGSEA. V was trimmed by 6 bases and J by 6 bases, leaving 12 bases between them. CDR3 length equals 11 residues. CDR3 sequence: CSVQGGGEQYF. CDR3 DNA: TGCAGCGTCCAGGGAGGAGGCGAGCAGTACTTC.

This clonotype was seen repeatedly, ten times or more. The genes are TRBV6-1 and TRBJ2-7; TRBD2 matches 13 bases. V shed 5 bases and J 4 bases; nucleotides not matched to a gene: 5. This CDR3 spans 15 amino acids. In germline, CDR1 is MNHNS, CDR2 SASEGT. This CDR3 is CASSPGLAGAYEQYF. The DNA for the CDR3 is TGTGCCAGCAGTCCCGGACTAGCGGGGGCGTACGAGCAGTACTTC.

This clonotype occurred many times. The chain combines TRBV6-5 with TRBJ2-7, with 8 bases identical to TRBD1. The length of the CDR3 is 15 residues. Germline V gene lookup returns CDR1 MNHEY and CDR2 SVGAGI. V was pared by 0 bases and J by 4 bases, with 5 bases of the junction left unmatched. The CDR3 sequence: CASSYSSGGAYEQYF. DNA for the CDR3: TGTGCCAGCAGTTACTCTTCAGGGGGCGCGTACGAGCAGTACTTC.

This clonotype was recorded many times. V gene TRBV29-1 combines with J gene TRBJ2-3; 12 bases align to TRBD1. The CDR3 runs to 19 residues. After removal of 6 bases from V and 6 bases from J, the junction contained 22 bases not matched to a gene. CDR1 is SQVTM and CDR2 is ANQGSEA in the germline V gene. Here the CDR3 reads CSVYGGQGAHGRSPDTQYF. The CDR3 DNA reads TGCAGCGTCTACGGGGGACAGGGGGCGCATGGCCGGTCCCCGGATACGCAGTATTTT.

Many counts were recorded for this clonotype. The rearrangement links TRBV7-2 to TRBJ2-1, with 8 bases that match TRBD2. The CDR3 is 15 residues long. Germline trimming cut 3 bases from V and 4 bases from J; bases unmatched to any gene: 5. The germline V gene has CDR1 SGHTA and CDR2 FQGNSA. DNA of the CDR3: TGTGCCAGCAGCTTTGAACTAGCGGCTTACAATGAGCAGTTCTTC. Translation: CASSFELAAYNEQFF.

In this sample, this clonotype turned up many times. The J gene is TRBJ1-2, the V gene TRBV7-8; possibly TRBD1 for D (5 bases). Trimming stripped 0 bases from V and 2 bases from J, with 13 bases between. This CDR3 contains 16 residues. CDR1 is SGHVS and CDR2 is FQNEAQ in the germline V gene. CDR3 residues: CASSLAGGNTNYGYTF. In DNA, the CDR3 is TGTGCCAGCAGCTTAGCCGGGGGAAACACAAACTATGGCTACACCTTC.

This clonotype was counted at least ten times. The CDR3 region is CASSIQGEDTGELFF. As DNA, the CDR3 is TGCGCCAGCAGCATACAGGGGGAAGACACCGGGGAGCTGTTTTTT. This rearrangement joins TRBV5-1 to TRBJ2-2; 8 positions match TRBD1. The CDR3 has 15 residues. With V trimmed by 4 bases and J by 3 bases, 5 bases remained unmatched. Germline CDR1 and CDR2: SGHRS and YFSETQ. The variable domain in full, with the rest retrieved from reference TRBV5-1 and TRBJ2-2, is KAGVTQTPRYLIKTRGQQVTLSCSPISGHRSVSWYQQTPGQGLQFLFEYFSETQRNKGNFPGRFSGRQFSNSRSEMNVSTLELGDSALYLCASSIQGEDTGELFFGEGSRLTVL.

The CDR3 sequence: CASSFGSYEQYF. For the CDR3, the DNA is TGTGCCAGCAGTTTTGGTTCCTACGAGCAGTACTTC. The gene calls are TRBV28 and TRBJ2-7, with unresolved D. The V end was cut by 3 bases, the J end by 1 base, with 4 bases between. From germline, CDR1 is MDHEN and CDR2 SYDVKM. The CDR3 has 12 amino acids.

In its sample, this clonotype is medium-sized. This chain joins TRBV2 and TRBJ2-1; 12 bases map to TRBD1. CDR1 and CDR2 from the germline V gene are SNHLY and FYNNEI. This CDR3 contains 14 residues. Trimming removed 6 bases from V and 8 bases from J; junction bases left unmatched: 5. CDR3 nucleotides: TGTGCCAGCAGCTTGGGACAGGGGGCTTATGAGCAGTTCTTC. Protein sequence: CASSLGQGAYEQFF.

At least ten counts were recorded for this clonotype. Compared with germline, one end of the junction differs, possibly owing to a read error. The CDR3 sequence: CASSARQGAMNTDAFF. CDR3 in DNA: TGTGCCAGCAGCGCCCGACAGGGAGCAATGAACACTGATGCTTTCTTT. The genes are TRBV7-2 and TRBJ1-1; 7 bases fit TRBD1. Germline V gene sequence: CDR1 SGHTA, CDR2 FQGNSA. The CDR3 extends over 16 amino acids.

The CDR3 sequence: CASSFKRGAGSTDTQYF. The CDR3 DNA follows: TGTGCCAGCAGCTTCAAAAGGGGAGCGGGGAGCACAGATACGCAGTATTTT. The chain is built from TRBV11-2 and TRBJ2-3; 7 nucleotides match TRBD2. V lost 3 bases, J lost 0 bases, and 9 bases stayed unmatched. CDR1 and CDR2 from the germline V gene are SGHAT and FQNNGV. CDR3 length: 17 amino acids.